These T cell receptor beta chains were read from a single sample in a study of shared clonotypes between healthy human individuals. Profiled with immunoSEQ multiplex PCR; TCRdb holds only in-frame clones, not every one. The table records approximately 2,000,000 clones, just over 90% of them present only once. Sequencing was done on a sample of naive CD8+ T cells from PBMCs. All receptors come from a man aged 18 to 35 in good health. Some clones in this sample may be carry-over from other donors' samples. The CDR3 runs from the conserved cysteine through the conserved F or W. Fields, in order: clone size, V gene, J gene, D gene, CDR3 DNA, CDR3 protein. D genes are given only for firm matches. Expanded clones are given a class, and other clones once, few, many or no size at all.

clone size: .; V gene: TRBV29-1; J gene: TRBJ2-7; D gene: TRBD1; CDR3 DNA: TGCAGCGTGCGAGGGACAGACGAGCAGTACTTC; CDR3 protein: CSVRGTDEQYF
clone size: .; V gene: TRBV2; J gene: TRBJ2-1; D gene: TRBD2; CDR3 DNA: TGTGCCAGGACCTCTAGCGGAGCCCTCTCTACCAATGAGCAGTTCTTC; CDR3 protein: CARTSSGALSTNEQFF
clone size: .; V gene: TRBV27; J gene: TRBJ2-5; D gene: TRBD1; CDR3 DNA: TGTGCCAGCAGTGGGACAGGGGGCCTATACCTGTACTTC; CDR3 protein: CASSGTGGLYLYF
clone size: .; V gene: TRBV7-9; J gene: TRBJ2-7; D gene: .; CDR3 DNA: TGTGCCAGCAGCTCCGGGAATTCCTACGAGCAGTACTTC; CDR3 protein: CASSSGNSYEQYF
clone size: .; V gene: TRBV5-3; J gene: TRBJ1-2; D gene: TRBD1; CDR3 DNA: TGTGCCAGAAGCTTCAGGACAGGGAACTATGGCTACACCTTC; CDR3 protein: CARSFRTGNYGYTF
clone size: .; V gene: TRBV7-9; J gene: TRBJ2-1; D gene: .; CDR3 DNA: TGTGCCAGCAGCCCCTGGGGAGACTACAATGAGCAGTTCTTC; CDR3 protein: CASSPWGDYNEQFF
clone size: .; V gene: TRBV5-6; J gene: TRBJ2-3; D gene: TRBD2; CDR3 DNA: TGTGCCAGCAGCTTGTTGGGACTAGCGGACCCCACAGATACGCAGTATTTT; CDR3 protein: CASSLLGLADPTDTQYF
clone size: .; V gene: TRBV7-2; J gene: TRBJ2-7; D gene: .; CDR3 DNA: TGTGCCAGCAGCCAACGAGGTAATTGGGAGCAGTACTTC; CDR3 protein: CASSQRGNWEQYF
clone size: .; V gene: TRBV14; J gene: TRBJ2-3; D gene: .; CDR3 DNA: TGTGCCAGCAGCCAAGAGGTGTGGAGCACAGATACGCAGTATTTT; CDR3 protein: CASSQEVWSTDTQYF
clone size: few; V gene: TRBV7-9; J gene: TRBJ1-5; D gene: .; CDR3 DNA: TGTGCCAGCGGTTTCGGGGATCAGCCCCAGCATTTT; CDR3 protein: CASGFGDQPQHF
clone size: .; V gene: TRBV11-2; J gene: TRBJ2-7; D gene: TRBD1; CDR3 DNA: TGTGCCAGCAGCTTAAGCAGGGGGATCTACGAGCAGTACTTC; CDR3 protein: CASSLSRGIYEQYF
clone size: .; V gene: TRBV11-2; J gene: TRBJ2-7; D gene: .; CDR3 DNA: TGTGCCAGCAGCCATTCTAGGGGAGTGCAGTACTTC; CDR3 protein: CASSHSRGVQYF
clone size: .; V gene: TRBV27; J gene: TRBJ1-1; D gene: .; CDR3 DNA: TGTGCCGCTTCTCGAGGTTTATACACTGAAGCTTTCTTT; CDR3 protein: CAASRGLYTEAFF
clone size: .; V gene: TRBV10-3; J gene: TRBJ2-7; D gene: TRBD1; CDR3 DNA: TGTGCCATCAGTGAGTCGGACAGGGGGACCTACGAGCAGTACTTC; CDR3 protein: CAISESDRGTYEQYF
clone size: once; V gene: TRBV4-2; J gene: TRBJ2-1; D gene: .; CDR3 DNA: TGTGCCAGCAGCCAAGGTGGCAGCAGGGATGAGCAGTTCTTC; CDR3 protein: CASSQGGSRDEQFF
clone size: .; V gene: TRBV6-5; J gene: TRBJ2-7; D gene: TRBD1; CDR3 DNA: TGTGCCAGCAGTTACGGACAGGGATCTTCCTACGAGCAGTACTTC; CDR3 protein: CASSYGQGSSYEQYF
clone size: .; V gene: TRBV7-9; J gene: TRBJ2-1; D gene: .; CDR3 DNA: TGTGCCAGCAGCTTGGTGGGAGAGCAGTTCTTC; CDR3 protein: CASSLVGEQFF
clone size: .; V gene: TRBV29-1; J gene: TRBJ2-1; D gene: TRBD2; CDR3 DNA: TGCAGCGTTGAAGTGCTAGCGGGAGGGACTTACAATGAGCAGTTCTTC; CDR3 protein: CSVEVLAGGTYNEQFF
clone size: .; V gene: TRBV28; J gene: TRBJ2-7; D gene: .; CDR3 DNA: TGTGCCAGCAGTTCGACGTACGAGCAGTACTTC; CDR3 protein: CASSSTYEQYF
clone size: .; V gene: TRBV9; J gene: TRBJ1-2; D gene: TRBD1; CDR3 DNA: TGTGCCAGCAGCGCCCCAGGCAGGGGGAACGATGGCTACACCTTC; CDR3 protein: CASSAPGRGNDGYTF